Given below is one T cell receptor beta chain in context. The data belong to a study of cytomegalovirus exposure and HLA in healthy donors. The V end lost 5 bases, the J end lost 4 bases, and 14 bases lay between the germline ends. The CDR3 covers 14 residues. CDR1 and CDR2 from the germline V gene are KGHSH and LQKENI. The PCR ran on 60 Vbeta and 13 Jbeta primers. Data came from immunoSEQ multiplex PCR; TCRdb stores just in-frame clones and leaves some out. The data contain more than 130,000 clones, roughly four fifths of them seen just once; the ten biggest clones take up roughly 4.6%. The sequencing sample was made of PBMCs. This clonotype was obtained from a woman in her 50s in good health and CMV-seronegative. The chain joins TRBV18 to TRBJ1-2, with D tentatively TRBD1 (6 bases). The CDR3 protein is CASSSTGLAYGYTF. The CDR3 DNA sequence: TGTGCCAGCTCATCGACAGGCCTAGCCTATGGCTACACCTTC. Looking up the rest from reference TRBV18 and TRBJ1-2 gives the full variable domain: NAGVMQNPRHLVRRRGQEARLRCSPMKGHSHVYWYRQLPEEGLKFMVYLQKENIIDESGMPKERFSAEFPKEGPSILRIQQVVRGDSAAYFCASSSTGLAYGYTFGSGTRLTVV.